This T cell receptor beta chain was captured by sequencing in a study of patients and donors after allogeneic stem cell transplantation. The CDR3 spans 15 residues. Looked up from germline, CDR1 is SGHRS and CDR2 is YFSETQ. Trimming took 1 base from V and 1 from J; bases not matched to a gene: 2. TCRdb fed the RT-PCR reads into MiXCR, producing one record per CDR3 protein. Here the sample spans over 150,000 distinct CDR3 sequences, over 25% being singletons. This clonotype was seen a handful of times. This sequence joins TRBV5-1 and TRBJ2-7, with 10 bases identical to TRBD2. This receptor was identified in a human donor who was either an allogeneic HSCT recipient or a stem cell or donor lymphocyte infusion donor (not recorded which). It is not recorded whose cells these are; they may come from a transplant donor. Sequenced input: blood, either unsorted or a sorted T cell fraction (not recorded which). This CDR3 is CASSLISGRSYEQYF. Here the CDR3 DNA reads TGCGCCAGCAGCTTGATTAGCGGGAGGTCCTACGAGCAGTACTTC.